Shown below are 25 T cell receptor beta chains from a single sample sequenced in a study of T cells in Graves' hyperthyroidism and ophthalmopathy. RNA transcripts provided the source from which TCR beta CDR3 regions were amplified. HTBI primers were employed in a first-round RT-PCR of the TCR CDR3. TCRdb independently ran MiXCR on the multiplex PCR reads; one entry per CDR3 protein. The sample consists of around 600,000 distinct CDR3 sequences, roughly 14% of them appearing once. The sequenced sample consisted of blood. Receptors originate from a woman aged 50 to 65 with Graves' ophthalmopathy.

This clonotype was detected many times. The chain joins TRBV30 to TRBJ1-1; D call uncertain. Germline CDR1 GTSNPN, CDR2 SVGIG (reference sequence). The CDR3 extends over 12 amino acids. With 5 bases removed from V and 1 base from J, the gap between germline ends came to 8 bases. CDR3 DNA sequence: TGTGCCTGGGCTACACGGAACACTGAAGCTTTCTTT. As protein: CAWATRNTEAFF.

This clonotype was counted at least ten times. J is TRBJ1-1 and V is TRBV30, with 9 bases identical to TRBD1. Germline assignment: CDR1 GTSNPN and CDR2 SVGIG (reference sequence). The V segment lost 8 bases and the J segment 3 bases; nucleotides outside the gene matches: 7. This CDR3 has 13 residues. CDR3 sequence (DNA): TGTGCCGGGGACAGGGACGAAGACACTGAAGCTTTCTTT. The encoded protein is CAGDRDEDTEAFF.

Concerning this clonotype itself: The junction shows a germline mismatch at one end, possibly a read error. V gene TRBV25-1 combines with J gene TRBJ2-2; the match to TRBD2 covers 11 bases. The CDR3 spans 15 residues. From germline, CDR1 is MGHDK and CDR2 SYGVNS. CDR3 DNA: TGTGCCAGCAGTGGACTAGCGGGATACACCAGGGAGCTGTTTTTT. Its translation: CASSGLAGYTRELFF.

At least ten counts were recorded for this clonotype. The rearrangement joins TRBV30 to TRBJ2-2; D unresolved. The germline gives CDR1 GTSNPN, CDR2 SVGIG (reference sequence). The V end was cut by 1 base, the J end by 2 bases, with 5 bases between. This CDR3 contains 13 residues. CDR3 nucleotides: TGTGCCTGGAGTGAGGGTAACACCGGGGAGCTGTTTTTT. Translation: CAWSEGNTGELFF.

At least ten counts were recorded for this clonotype. V and J are TRBV3-1 and TRBJ2-2, with 10 bases lining up with TRBD2. With V trimmed by 4 bases and J by 0 bases, 2 bases remained unmatched. Germline values: CDR1 LGHDT, CDR2 YNNKEL (reference sequence). This CDR3 spans 16 amino acids. The CDR3 sequence is CASSRTSGANTGELFF. As DNA, the CDR3 is TGTGCCAGCAGCCGAACTAGCGGGGCGAACACCGGGGAGCTGTTTTTT.

This clonotype was seen a few times. V is TRBV20-1 and J is TRBJ2-7, with 12 bases matching TRBD2. The CDR3 spans 15 residues. Germline values: CDR1 DFQATT, CDR2 SNEGSKA (reference sequence). V lost 5 bases, J lost 7 bases, and 12 bases stayed unmatched. The CDR3 reads CSAPRLAGAGGEQYF. Written as DNA, the CDR3 is TGCAGTGCTCCCCGACTAGCGGGAGCGGGCGGAGAGCAGTACTTC.

There are a few counts of this clonotype. The chain is built from TRBV5-1 and TRBJ1-5; D not certain. With 0 bases removed from V and 2 bases from J, the gap between germline ends came to 12 bases. The CDR3 runs to 16 residues. The germline V gene has CDR1 SGHRS and CDR2 YFSETQ. As DNA, the CDR3 is TGCGCCAGCAGCTTGGACAGAGGAGGAGGCAATCAGCCCCAGCATTTT. Its protein is CASSLDRGGGNQPQHF.

This clonotype occurred many times. The V and J genes are TRBV2 and TRBJ2-7; 8 positions match TRBD1. From germline, CDR1 is SNHLY and CDR2 FYNNEI. CDR3 length: 14 residues. V shed 4 bases, J shed 3 bases, and the junction held 5 bases outside the gene matches. The CDR3 DNA reads as TGTGCCAGCAGTGCGCCGACAGGGGACTACGAGCAGTACTTC. Residues: CASSAPTGDYEQYF.

This clonotype has ten or more counts. This rearrangement joins TRBV24-1 to TRBJ2-1; 12 bases agree with TRBD2. The CDR3 consists of 20 residues. The V segment lost 3 bases and the J segment 1 base; nucleotides outside the gene matches: 12. Germline assignment: CDR1 KGHDR and CDR2 SFDVKD. CDR3 DNA: TGTGCCACCAGTGATCCGAAAACTAGCGGGAGGCCGATTTCCTACAATGAGCAGTTCTTC. Amino acids: CATSDPKTSGRPISYNEQFF.

This clonotype was recorded at least ten times. V and J are TRBV7-8 and TRBJ2-7; D is ambiguous. The CDR3 sequence is 15 residues long. Trimming took off 1 base at V and 6 bases at J, with 16 bases between the two ends. Germline V lookup: CDR1 SGHVS, CDR2 FQNEAQ. CDR3 loop: CASSLVVVYHGEQYF. The CDR3 DNA follows: TGTGCCAGCAGCTTAGTCGTAGTCTACCATGGCGAGCAGTACTTC.

There are many counts of this clonotype. The chain recombines TRBV18 with TRBJ1-4, with TRBD1 as a possible D gene (5 bases). The CDR3 is 14 residues long. Deletions cut 2 bases from V and 8 bases from J, with 12 bases between. Germline CDR1 reads KGHSH; CDR2 reads LQKENI. The CDR3 reads CASSPEGMGEKLFF. The CDR3, as DNA: TGTGCCAGCTCACCAGAGGGGATGGGGGAAAAACTGTTTTTT.

This clonotype was observed a few times. The J gene is TRBJ1-2, the V gene TRBV28, with TRBD1 as a possible D gene (5 bases). CDR1 and CDR2 from the germline V gene are MDHEN and SYDVKM. The CDR3 consists of 12 residues. V was clipped by 3 bases and J by 8 bases, with 10 bases between them. The CDR3 bases are TGTGCCAGCAGTTTGGGGGGTTGGGGCTACACCTTC. Protein: CASSLGGWGYTF.

Many counts were recorded for this clonotype. This chain links TRBV12-3 or TRBV12-4 with TRBJ1-5, with 9 bases matching TRBD1. The length of the CDR3 is 16 residues. The V segment lost 5 bases and the J segment 6 bases; nucleotides outside the gene matches: 11. Here the CDR3 reads CASSPGDRVWGQPQHF. CDR3 nucleotides: TGTGCCAGCAGTCCCGGGGACAGGGTGTGGGGTCAGCCCCAGCATTTT.

This clonotype was seen ten or more times. The chain combines TRBV5-1 with TRBJ2-3; 9 bases align to TRBD2. Germline assignment: CDR1 SGHRS and CDR2 YFSETQ. Losses at the gene ends were 0 bases for V and 4 bases for J; bases not matched to a gene: 0. The CDR3 has 14 residues. The CDR3 region is CASSLGLAADTQYF. The CDR3 DNA reads TGCGCCAGCAGCTTGGGACTAGCGGCAGATACGCAGTATTTT.

V usage is TRBV18 and J usage is TRBJ2-1; D is unresolved. Trimming cost V 3 bases and J 9 bases, with 12 bases left between them. This CDR3 has 13 residues. Per the germline V gene, CDR1 is KGHSH and CDR2 is LQKENI. The CDR3 DNA is TGTGCCAGCTCACCGGTGGAATTAGGTGAGCAGTTCTTC. Translation gives CASSPVELGEQFF.

This clonotype was picked up many times. The V call is TRBV28, the J call TRBJ2-7; 7 bases map to TRBD1. Germline CDR1 reads MDHEN; CDR2 reads SYDVKM. V shed 2 bases and J 6 bases; nucleotides not matched to a gene: 10. The CDR3 loop spans 15 amino acids. CDR3 region: CASSLPDRARGEQYF. The CDR3 DNA sequence: TGTGCCAGCAGTTTACCCGACAGGGCCCGGGGCGAGCAGTACTTC.

The rearrangement uses TRBV30 and TRBJ2-7; D unresolved. Trimming removed 4 bases from V and 4 bases from J, with 20 bases in between. Germline values: CDR1 GTSNPN, CDR2 SVGIG (reference sequence). The CDR3 length is 15 residues. DNA of the CDR3: TGTGCCTGGACCCCCCCCGGGCCTAACTTATACGAGCAGTACTTC. It specifies CAWTPPGPNLYEQYF.

In this sample, this clonotype turned up many times. CDR3 sequence reads: CASSLDGGLRSPLHF. The CDR3 DNA follows: TGTGCCAGCAGCTTAGACGGGGGGCTAAGGTCACCCCTCCACTTT. V and J are TRBV7-2 and TRBJ1-6; TRBD1 might be the D (6 bases). Germline CDR1 and CDR2: SGHTA and FQGNSA. This CDR3 has 15 amino acids. V lost 1 base and J lost 10, with 14 bases in between. The full variable domain, rest sourced from reference TRBV7-2 and TRBJ1-6, is GAGVSQSPSNKVTEKGKDVELRCDPISGHTALYWYRQSLGQGLEFLIYFQGNSAPDKSGLPSDRFSAERTGGSVSTLTIQRTQQEDSAVYLCASSLDGGLRSPLHFGNGTRLTVT.

The sample holds many counts of this clonotype. The chain is built from TRBV5-1 and TRBJ1-1, with D possibly TRBD1 on 5 matching bases. CDR1 is SGHRS and CDR2 is YFSETQ in the germline V gene. This CDR3 comprises 16 residues. Trimming cost V 3 bases and J 3 bases, with 18 bases left between them. The CDR3 bases are TGCGCCAGCAGCTCACAAGGTAGGCCGGGGGACACTGAAGCTTTCTTT. Protein: CASSSQGRPGDTEAFF.

This clonotype was observed at least ten times. The chain is built from TRBV11-2 and TRBJ2-7; TRBD2 is a possible D gene (6 bases). The CDR3 is 15 amino acids. Between the trimmed V and J ends, which lost 5 bases and 3 bases, there was a span of 17 bases. Germline values: CDR1 SGHAT, CDR2 FQNNGV. The CDR3 DNA is TGTGCCAGCAGCAAGGGACTTGGCGACGTCTACGAGCAGTACTTC. It translates to CASSKGLGDVYEQYF.

This clonotype turned up a few times. The chain joins TRBV18 to TRBJ1-4, with unresolved D. The germline gives CDR1 KGHSH, CDR2 LQKENI. The CDR3 length is 12 residues. V was shortened by 8 bases and J by 5 bases, with 9 bases between the two germline ends. CDR3 loop: CASALGNEKLFF. In nucleotides, the CDR3 is TGTGCCAGCGCACTGGGGAATGAAAAACTGTTTTTT. Full variable domain (remainder filled in from reference TRBV18 and TRBJ1-4): NAGVMQNPRHLVRRRGQEARLRCSPMKGHSHVYWYRQLPEEGLKFMVYLQKENIIDESGMPKERFSAEFPKEGPSILRIQQVVRGDSAAYFCASALGNEKLFFGSGTQLSVL.

This clonotype was counted at least ten times. V is TRBV7-3 and J is TRBJ2-3, with D perhaps matching TRBD2 (6 bases). This CDR3 has 16 residues. Germline V gene lookup returns CDR1 SGHTA and CDR2 FQGTGA. V was shortened by 5 bases and J by 1 base, with 16 bases between the two germline ends. As DNA, the CDR3 is TGTGCCAGCAGCCGCGGAGGGGTAATGGGCACAGATACGCAGTATTTT. Amino acids: CASSRGGVMGTDTQYF. Full variable domain (missing parts from reference TRBV7-3 and TRBJ2-3): GAGVSQTPSNKVTEKGKYVELRCDPISGHTALYWYRQSLGQGPEFLIYFQGTGAADDSGLPNDRFFAVRPEGSVSTLKIQRTERGDSAVYLCASSRGGVMGTDTQYFGPGTRLTVL.

This clonotype came up a few times. The chain recombines TRBV3-1 with TRBJ2-1; D might be TRBD1 or TRBD2, each matching 5 bases. Germline CDR1 is LGHDT and CDR2 is YNNKEL (reference sequence). This CDR3 region has 17 residues. Trimming pared 3 bases from V and 3 bases from J, leaving 18 bases between. The CDR3 bases are TGTGCCAGCAGCCAGGAGCTTGGGACCAACAGCTACAATGAGCAGTTCTTC. As protein: CASSQELGTNSYNEQFF.

In this sample, this clonotype turned up many times. The chain joins TRBV5-5 to TRBJ2-7; no reliable D call. The germline CDR1 and CDR2 sequences are SGHKS and YYEKEE (reference sequence). V lost 0 bases and J lost 0, with 10 bases in between. The CDR3 has 15 residues. The CDR3: CASSLGRLTSYEQYF. In DNA form, the CDR3 reads TGTGCCAGCAGCTTGGGTCGGCTAACCTCCTACGAGCAGTACTTC.

Points on this clonotype: Germline and junction disagree at one end, which may indicate a read error. This chain links TRBV11-2 with TRBJ2-1; D is unresolved. This CDR3 contains 12 residues. Germline CDR1 and CDR2: SGHAT and FQNNGV. The chain's CDR3 is CAGSLGRNEQFF. The CDR3 DNA sequence: TGTGCCGGCAGCTTAGGAAGGAATGAGCAGTTCTTC. Based on the CDR3 plus reference TRBV11-2 and TRBJ2-1, the full variable domain is EAGVAQSPRYKIIEKRQSVAFWCNPISGHATLYWYQQILGQGPKLLIQFQNNGVVDDSQLPKDRFSAERLKGVDSTLKIQPAKLEDSAVYLCAGSLGRNEQFFGPGTRLTVL.